This T cell receptor beta chain was sequenced in a study of human T cells and chemical hapten exposure (dated by TCRdb to the early 2020s). Study-level background: For sensitization, 2% DPC in acetone was applied to a roughly 2 cm by roughly 2 cm area of upper inner arm skin. Patients additionally received weekly therapeutic DPC doses to the scalp throughout the roughly 24-week study period. Patch testing was performed on the upper back with Finn chambers containing 0.01% DPC, and the patch tests were scored after 6 days according to International Contact Dermatitis Research Group standards. For TCR sequencing, blood came from 25 to 35 alopecia patients at anywhere from one to four time points (pre-sensitization, 2, 6 and 24 weeks). The study tracked peripheral blood TCR repertoire changes in vivo during primary and secondary sensitization to the hapten diphenylcyclopropenone (DPC) in alopecia patients. The mostly female patient cohort included alopecia areata with under or over 50% scalp involvement, alopecia totalis and alopecia universalis. Patient blood was sampled pre-sensitization (week 0) and at 2, 6 and about 24 weeks after DPC sensitization. Libraries were pooled for sequencing, and variation in per-sample TCR yields was attributed mainly to small differences in library volumes within the pool. Paper-wide results and their limitations: Significantly more large CDR3 similarity clusters were formed by expanded TCRs than by pre-sensitization or healthy control sets, consistent with antigen-driven responses. All patients had alopecia, a presumed autoimmune disease, so their immune response might differ from that of healthy individuals. After repeated subsampling, the strength of the expansion versus patch-test correlation and the threshold at which it became significant changed. The number of PT1 expanded TCRs positively correlated with patch test score, significant at thresholds 8, 16 and 32 but not 4. No change with DPC sensitization was found in the number of TCRs above 1 in 1000 frequency, and no evidence of global repertoire structure alterations was found.

Library preparation employed RACE. Sequenced on a NextSeq 500. Library preparation attached unique molecular identifiers to individual cDNA molecules for quantitative, reproducible TCR counting. For every blood RNA sample, sequencing covered both the TCR alpha and TCR beta chains. From the authors' description of their analysis: The median number of TCRs per sample was around 100,000, ranging from roughly 20,000 to 690,600. The Decombinator software suite was used to annotate V, J and CDR3 in the TCR reads. To make PS versus PT1 abundance plots, every sample was subsampled to the same number of TCRs (28,000). TCRs were defined as expanded if absent before sensitization and observed at least eight times at the 2-week time point. TCRdb ran its own pipeline on the public reads, namely fastp trimming at Q25 and MiXCR clone calling, and kept in-frame beta chains. Rows with one shared CDR3 protein collapse into an entry with the most common genes and DNA. The authors' filters were not applied to this entry. The sample includes 84,000 or so distinct CDR3 sequences, with roughly a tenth observed a single time. The top ten clonotypes cover roughly 2.5% of the sample.

This clonotype was recorded at least ten times. No cognate antigen has been identified for it. Within one base of it there is no much larger clone, and no base qualities were kept. The time point label, as the study defines it: patch test 2, 6 weeks after DPC sensitization. The treatment or condition label, read with the paper, signifies: therapeutic diphenylcyclopropenone sensitization with weekly scalp DPC. At every patch-test visit, the blood draw took place before the patch test was put on. Eligible patients were aged 18 to 70, diagnosed with alopecia, deemed suitable for DPC therapy, and excluded if pregnant. Total RNA was extracted from unfractionated whole blood collected in Tempus Blood RNA tubes. Inclusive of the bounding cysteine and phenylalanine, the CDR3 is 15 residues long. The DNA shown is the 45-base CDR3, in frame from base 1. CDR1 and CDR2 are read off the germline V gene (reference sequence) as LNHDA and SQIVND. Clipping removes 3 bases from V and 1 base from J, with 4 as the unmatched junction base count.

The sequenced sample was whole blood, obtained in connection with sensitization to the hapten diphenylcyclopropenone (DPC). The chain employs TRBV19 and TRBJ2-3; 7 bases in the middle match TRBD1. The receptor comes from a woman in her twenties or thirties with alopecia areata. Some clones in this sample may be carry-over from other donors' samples. The CDR3: CASSISGTGTDTQYF. In nucleotides, the sequence is TGTGCCAGTAGTATCTCTGGGACAGGCACAGATACGCAGTATTTT.